This TCR beta chain was profiled in a study of beta chain features in type 1 diabetes. Every isolated RNA sample was fully reverse transcribed, so sequencing captured expressed TCRB transcripts. This table comes from immunoSEQ multiplex PCR, and its TCRdb copy is limited to in-frame clones, with some not included. The sample holds under 350,000 clones, 24% seen once. Note on this clone: Its cognate antigen is unknown.

Study-level findings and limits: Moderate but significant shortening of TCRB CDR3s was recorded in all four CD4+ subsets from Type 1 diabetes patients.

The J segment lost 4 bases and the V segment lost 4 bases, leaving 10 bases of the junction unmatched. Germline CDR1 is SGHRS and CDR2 is YFSETQ. There are 15 residues in the CDR3. The specimen was naive CD4+ T cells from blood. The origin of this receptor is a woman under 40 with type 1 diabetes. V and J are TRBV5-1 and TRBJ2-7, with 8 bases aligning to TRBD2. The CDR3 loop is CASSRGTSESYEQYF. The DNA of the CDR3 is TGCGCCAGCAGCCGGGGGACTAGTGAGAGTTACGAGCAGTACTTC.